The clone carrying this T cell receptor (beta chain) was detected ten times or more. Antigen unknown. The data were taken from a study of neurological immune-mediated disorders. Findings of the study overall: Subjects shared no identical expanded-clone CDR3 amino acid sequences, suggesting private TCR-beta repertoires in all groups.

Libraries used 2 million unsorted PBMCs kept frozen in RNAlater. With 10-nucleotide random UMIs, 5'RACE was used to make the cDNA. TCRdb independently ran MiXCR on the 5' RACE reads; one entry per CDR3 protein. Among 55,000 to 85,000 distinct CDR3 sequences listed, about 3% were seen once. The CDR3 loop spans 18 amino acids. Losses at the gene ends were 5 bases for V and 2 bases for J; bases not matched to a gene: 7. This chain joins TRBV12-3 or TRBV12-4 and TRBJ2-2, with 14 bases fitting TRBD2. The clonotype originates from a woman aged 50 to 65 with multiple sclerosis. Sequencing used PBMCs. CDR3 sequence: CASSTRTSGGPNTGELFF. DNA of the CDR3: TGTGCCAGCAGTACGCGGACTAGCGGGGGGCCCAACACCGGGGAGCTGTTTTTT.